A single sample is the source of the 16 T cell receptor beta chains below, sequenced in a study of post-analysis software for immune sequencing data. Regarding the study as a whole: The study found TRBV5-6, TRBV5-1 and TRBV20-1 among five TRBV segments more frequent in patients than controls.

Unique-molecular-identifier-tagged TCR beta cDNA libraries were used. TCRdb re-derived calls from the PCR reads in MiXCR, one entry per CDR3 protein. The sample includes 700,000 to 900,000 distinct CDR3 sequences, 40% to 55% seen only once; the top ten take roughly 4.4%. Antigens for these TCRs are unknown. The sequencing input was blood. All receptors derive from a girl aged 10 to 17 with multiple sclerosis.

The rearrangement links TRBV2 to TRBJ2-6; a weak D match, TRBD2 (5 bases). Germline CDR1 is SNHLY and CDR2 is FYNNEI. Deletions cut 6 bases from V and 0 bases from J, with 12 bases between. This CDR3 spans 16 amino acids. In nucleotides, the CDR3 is TGTGCCAGCAGCGCGGAGCGGTCCTCTGGGGCCAACGTCCTGACTTTC. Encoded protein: CASSAERSSGANVLTF.

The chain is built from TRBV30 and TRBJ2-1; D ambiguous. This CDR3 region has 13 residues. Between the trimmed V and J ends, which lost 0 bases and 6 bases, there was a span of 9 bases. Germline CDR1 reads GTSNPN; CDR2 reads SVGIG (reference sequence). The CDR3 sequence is CAWSVRVSNEQFF. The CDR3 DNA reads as TGTGCCTGGAGTGTCCGGGTGTCCAATGAGCAGTTCTTC.

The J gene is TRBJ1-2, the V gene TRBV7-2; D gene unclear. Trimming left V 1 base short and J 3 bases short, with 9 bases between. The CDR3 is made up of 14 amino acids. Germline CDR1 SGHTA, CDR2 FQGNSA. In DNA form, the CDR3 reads TGTGCCAGCAGCTTAGGTCGGATAGACTATGGCTACACCTTC. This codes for CASSLGRIDYGYTF.

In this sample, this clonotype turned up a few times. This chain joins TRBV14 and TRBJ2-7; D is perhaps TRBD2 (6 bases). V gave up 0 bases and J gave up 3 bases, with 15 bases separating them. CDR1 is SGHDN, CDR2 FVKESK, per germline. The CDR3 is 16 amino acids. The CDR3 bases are TGTGCCAGCAGCCAAGATTGGACTACTCCCTACTACGAGCAGTACTTC. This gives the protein CASSQDWTTPYYEQYF.

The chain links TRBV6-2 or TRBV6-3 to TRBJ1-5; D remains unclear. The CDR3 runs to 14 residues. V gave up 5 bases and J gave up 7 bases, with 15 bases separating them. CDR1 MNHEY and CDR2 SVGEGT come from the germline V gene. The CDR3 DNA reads TGTGCCAGCAGTCGGTCGGGTTCATACCAGCCCCAGCATTTT. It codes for CASSRSGSYQPQHF.

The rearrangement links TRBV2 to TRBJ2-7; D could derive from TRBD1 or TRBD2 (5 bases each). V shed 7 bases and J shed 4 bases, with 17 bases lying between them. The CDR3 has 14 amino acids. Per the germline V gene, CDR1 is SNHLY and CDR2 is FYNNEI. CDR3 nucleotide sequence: TGTGCCAGCACCACCAGAGGGGCCGGATACGAGCAGTACTTC. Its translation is CASTTRGAGYEQYF.

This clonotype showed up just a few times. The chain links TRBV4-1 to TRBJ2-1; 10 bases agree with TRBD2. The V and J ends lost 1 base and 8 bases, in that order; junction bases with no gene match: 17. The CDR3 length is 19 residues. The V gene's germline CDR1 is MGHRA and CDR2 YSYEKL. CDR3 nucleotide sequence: TGCGCCAGCAGCCAAGGGGAGGGGGTTCTAGCGGGAGAGTCCCATGAGCAGTTCTTC. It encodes CASSQGEGVLAGESHEQFF.

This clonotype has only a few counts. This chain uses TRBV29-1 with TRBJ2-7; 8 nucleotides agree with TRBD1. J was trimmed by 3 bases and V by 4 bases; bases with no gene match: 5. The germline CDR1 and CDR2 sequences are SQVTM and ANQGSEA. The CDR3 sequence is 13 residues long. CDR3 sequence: CSVARTGSYEQYF. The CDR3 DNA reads TGCAGCGTTGCTCGGACAGGGAGCTACGAGCAGTACTTC.

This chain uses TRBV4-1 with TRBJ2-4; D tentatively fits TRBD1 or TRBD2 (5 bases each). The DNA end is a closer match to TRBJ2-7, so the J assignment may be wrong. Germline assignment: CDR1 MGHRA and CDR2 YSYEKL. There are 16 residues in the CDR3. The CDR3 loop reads CASSFPPQGPPYEQYF. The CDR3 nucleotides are TGCGCCAGCAGCTTCCCCCCGCAGGGACCCCCCTACGAGCAGTACTTC.

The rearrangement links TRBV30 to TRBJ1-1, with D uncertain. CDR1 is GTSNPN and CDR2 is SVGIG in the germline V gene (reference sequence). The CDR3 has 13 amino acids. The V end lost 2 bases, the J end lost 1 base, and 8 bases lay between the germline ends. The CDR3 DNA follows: TGTGCCTGGAGTAATAGGCAGAACACTGAAGCTTTCTTT. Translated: CAWSNRQNTEAFF.

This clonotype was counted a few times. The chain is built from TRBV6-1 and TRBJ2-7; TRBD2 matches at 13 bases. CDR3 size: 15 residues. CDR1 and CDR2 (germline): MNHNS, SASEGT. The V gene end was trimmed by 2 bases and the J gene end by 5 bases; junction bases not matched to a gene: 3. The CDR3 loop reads CASSEWTSGSHEQYF. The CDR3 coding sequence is TGTGCCAGCAGTGAATGGACTAGCGGGAGCCACGAGCAGTACTTC.

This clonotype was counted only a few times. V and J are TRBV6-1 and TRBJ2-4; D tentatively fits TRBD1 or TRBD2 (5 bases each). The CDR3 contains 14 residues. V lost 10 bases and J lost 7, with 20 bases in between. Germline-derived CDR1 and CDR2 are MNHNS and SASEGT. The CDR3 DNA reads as TGTGCCATACAGACGAGGGGCGAGGGGAACATTCAGTACTTC. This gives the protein CAIQTRGEGNIQYF.

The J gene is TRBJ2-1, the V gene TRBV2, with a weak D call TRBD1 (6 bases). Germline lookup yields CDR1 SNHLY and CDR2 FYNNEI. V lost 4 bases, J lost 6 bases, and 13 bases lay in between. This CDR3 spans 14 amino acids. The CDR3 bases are TGTGCCAGCAGTGGGACAGACTTGCCCAATGAGCAGTTCTTC. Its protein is CASSGTDLPNEQFF.

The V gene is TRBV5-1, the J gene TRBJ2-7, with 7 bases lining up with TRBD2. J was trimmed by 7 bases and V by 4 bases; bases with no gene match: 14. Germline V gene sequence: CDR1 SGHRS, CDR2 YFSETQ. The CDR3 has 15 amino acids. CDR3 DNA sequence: TGCGCCAGCAGCACCCAGGTGGCGGGAGCCCTGGAGCAGTACTTC. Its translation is CASSTQVAGALEQYF.

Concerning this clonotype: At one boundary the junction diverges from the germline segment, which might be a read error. The CDR3 DNA sequence: TGTGCCAGCAGCACCAGCCTACAGGGGCCCGGATCCCCTAGCACGGATACGCAGTATTTT. Translation gives CASSTSLQGPGSPSTDTQYF. This sequence joins TRBV6-1 and TRBJ2-3; 7 bases align to TRBD1. CDR3 length: 20 residues. Germline CDR1 is MNHNS and CDR2 is SASEGT.

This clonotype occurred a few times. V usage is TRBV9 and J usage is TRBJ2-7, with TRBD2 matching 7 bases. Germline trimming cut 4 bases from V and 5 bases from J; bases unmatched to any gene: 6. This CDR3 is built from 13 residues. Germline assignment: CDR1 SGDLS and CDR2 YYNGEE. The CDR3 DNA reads TGTGCCAGCAGCATAACCGGACTAGACGAGCAGTACTTC. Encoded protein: CASSITGLDEQYF. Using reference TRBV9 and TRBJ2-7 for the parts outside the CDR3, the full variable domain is DSGVTQTPKHLITATGQRVTLRCSPRSGDLSVYWYQQSLDQGLQFLIQYYNGEERAKGNILERFSAQQFPDLHSELNLSSLELGDSALYFCASSITGLDEQYFGPGTRLTVT.